A selection of T cell receptor beta chains follows, all from one sample in a study of cytomegalovirus exposure and HLA in healthy donors. Here immunoSEQ multiplex PCR was the method, and the copy in TCRdb shows in-frame clones only, minus some. The sample shows 90,000 or so clones, just under 80% of them seen only once. What was sequenced was PBMCs. The receptor set was obtained from a woman aged 35 to 49 in good health and CMV-seronegative. The conserved cysteine and the conserved F or W are not part of the CDR3 here.

cdr3_aa | v_call
ASSLGANSEQY | TRBV7-7
ATSEGHFNTEAF | TRBV15
ASSLRRGLTTEAF | TRBV28
ASSSAGNEQF | TRBV5-1
ASSLSGRNEQF | TRBV28
ASSLVGRASSKNIQY | TRBV5-1
ASSIGGGIQQF | TRBV5-1
ASSPNQGLANTGELF | TRBV11-3
ASSPGRGTTDTQY | TRBV18
ASSTGTGNGQPQH | TRBV19
ASSDSAGVIDTQY | TRBV6-4
ASSFIAATYNEQF | TRBV27
ACTITDRAKPY | TRBV30
ASSLGGSNTEAF | TRBV5-1
ASSYQGAST | TRBV28
ASSYAGGFETQY | TRBV6-5
ASSEADTGNQPQH | TRBV2
ASSLASSLNTGELF | TRBV5-1
ASTPTGSYEQY | TRBV19
ASSSGQGARGYT | TRBV5-4
ASSMEASGRYNEQF | TRBV19
ASSYSEGAGYEQY | TRBV6-6
ASSMTRNHYEQY | TRBV19
ASSHPAGPGGYT | TRBV28
ASSPRLAGPLSYNEQF | TRBV7-3